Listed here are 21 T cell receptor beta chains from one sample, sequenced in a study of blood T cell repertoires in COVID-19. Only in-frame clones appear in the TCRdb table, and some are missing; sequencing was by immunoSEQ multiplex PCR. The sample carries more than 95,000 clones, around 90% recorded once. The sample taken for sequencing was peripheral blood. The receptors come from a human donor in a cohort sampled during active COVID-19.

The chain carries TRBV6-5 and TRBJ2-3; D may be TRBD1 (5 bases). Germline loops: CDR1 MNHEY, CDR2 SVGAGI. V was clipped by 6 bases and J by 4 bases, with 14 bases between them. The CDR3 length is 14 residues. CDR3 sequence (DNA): TGTGCCAGCAGCTCCGACAGAGGCGCAGATACGCAGTATTTT. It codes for CASSSDRGADTQYF.

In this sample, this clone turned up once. The CDR3: CATSRGEGGMETQYF. CDR3 DNA: TGTGCCACCAGCAGAGGGGAGGGGGGGATGGAGACCCAGTACTTC. This chain joins TRBV15 and TRBJ2-5, with a tentative D call TRBD2 (7 bases). Germline V gene data show CDR1 as LNHNV and CDR2 as YYDKDF (reference sequence). Deletions cut 1 base from V and 5 bases from J, with 14 bases between. The CDR3 spans 15 residues. Supplemented by reference TRBV15 and TRBJ2-5, the full variable domain reads DAMVIQNPRYQVTQFGKPVTLSCSQTLNHNVMYWYQQKSSQAPKLLFHYYDKDFNNEADTPDNFQSRRPNTSFCFLDIRSPGLGDTAMYLCATSRGEGGMETQYFGPGTRLLVL.

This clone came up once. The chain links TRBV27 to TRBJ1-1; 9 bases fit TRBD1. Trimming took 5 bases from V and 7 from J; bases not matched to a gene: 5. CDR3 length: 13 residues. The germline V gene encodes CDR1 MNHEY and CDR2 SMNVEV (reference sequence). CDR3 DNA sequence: TGTGCCAGCAGTCCATTGGGACAGGGTGAAGCTTTCTTT. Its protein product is CASSPLGQGEAFF.

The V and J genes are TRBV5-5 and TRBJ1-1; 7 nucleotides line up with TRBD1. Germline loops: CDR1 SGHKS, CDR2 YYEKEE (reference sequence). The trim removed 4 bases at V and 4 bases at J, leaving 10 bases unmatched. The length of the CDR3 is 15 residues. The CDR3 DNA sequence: TGTGCCAGCAGCGCTGGGACAGTATGGGCCACTGAAGCTTTCTTT. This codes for CASSAGTVWATEAFF.

This CDR3 is CASSFGGGRGQYEQYF. The CDR3 DNA reads as TGTGCCAGCAGCTTTGGGGGCGGGAGAGGTCAGTACGAGCAGTACTTC. The chain uses TRBV11-3 and TRBJ2-7, with a tentative D call TRBD2 (7 bases). V was cut by 3 bases and J by 4 bases, with 19 bases left in between. The CDR3 has 16 amino acids. Germline CDR1 reads SGHNT; CDR2 reads YENEEA.

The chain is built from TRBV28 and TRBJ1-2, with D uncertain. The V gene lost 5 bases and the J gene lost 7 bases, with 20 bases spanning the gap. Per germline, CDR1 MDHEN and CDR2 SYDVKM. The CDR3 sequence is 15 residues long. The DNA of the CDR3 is TGTGCCAGCAGTCTGGGCAGGAATCCTCGGGGTGGCTACACCTTC. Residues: CASSLGRNPRGGYTF.

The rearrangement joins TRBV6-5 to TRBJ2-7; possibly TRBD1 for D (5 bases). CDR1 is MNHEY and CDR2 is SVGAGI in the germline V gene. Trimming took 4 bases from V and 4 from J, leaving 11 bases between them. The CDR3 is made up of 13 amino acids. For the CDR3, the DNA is TGTGCCAGCAGTTCCCTGACAGTTTACGAGCAGTACTTC. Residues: CASSSLTVYEQYF.

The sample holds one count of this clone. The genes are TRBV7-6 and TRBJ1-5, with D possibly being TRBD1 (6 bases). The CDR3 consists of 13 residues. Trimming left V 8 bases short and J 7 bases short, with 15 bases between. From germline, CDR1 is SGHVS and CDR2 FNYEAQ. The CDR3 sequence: CASSRQGNQPQHF. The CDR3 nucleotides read TGTGCCAGCTCCCGGCAGGGGAACCAGCCCCAGCATTTT. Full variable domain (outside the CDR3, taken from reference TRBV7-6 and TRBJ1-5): GAGVSQSPRYKVTKRGQDVALRCDPISGHVSLYWYRQALGQGPEFLTYFNYEAQQDKSGLPNDRFSAERPEGSISTLTIQRTEQRDSAMYRCASSRQGNQPQHFGDGTRLSIL.

The CDR3 nucleotides are TGCACCAGCAGCCAAGATCCCGGGACAGTGTTCTACGAGCAGTACTTC. It yields the protein CTSSQDPGTVFYEQYF. The V and J genes are TRBV1 and TRBJ2-7; the table calls TRBD1, which could not be checked here. TRBV1 is marked as a pseudogene. CDR3 length: 16 residues.

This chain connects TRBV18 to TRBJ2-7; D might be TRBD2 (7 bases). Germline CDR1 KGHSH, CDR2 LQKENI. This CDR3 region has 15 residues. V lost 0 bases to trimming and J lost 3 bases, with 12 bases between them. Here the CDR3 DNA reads TGTGCCAGCTCACCACCGAGGGGGGGGGACTACGAGCAGTACTTC. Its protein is CASSPPRGGDYEQYF. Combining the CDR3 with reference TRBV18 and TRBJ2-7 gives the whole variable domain NAGVMQNPRHLVRRRGQEARLRCSPMKGHSHVYWYRQLPEEGLKFMVYLQKENIIDESGMPKERFSAEFPKEGPSILRIQQVVRGDSAAYFCASSPPRGGDYEQYFGPGTRLTVT.

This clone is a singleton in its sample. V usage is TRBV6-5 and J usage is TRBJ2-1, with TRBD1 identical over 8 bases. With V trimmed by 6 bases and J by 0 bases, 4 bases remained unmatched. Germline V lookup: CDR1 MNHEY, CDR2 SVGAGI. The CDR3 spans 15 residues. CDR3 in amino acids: CASRPGQDSYNEQFF. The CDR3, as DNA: TGTGCCAGCAGACCGGGACAGGACTCCTACAATGAGCAGTTCTTC.

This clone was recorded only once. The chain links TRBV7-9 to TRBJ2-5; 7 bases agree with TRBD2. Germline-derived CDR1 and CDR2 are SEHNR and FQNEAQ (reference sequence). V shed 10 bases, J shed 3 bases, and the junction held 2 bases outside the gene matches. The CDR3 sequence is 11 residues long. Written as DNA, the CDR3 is TGTGCCATTGCGGGGGAAGAGACCCAGTACTTC. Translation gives CAIAGEETQYF.

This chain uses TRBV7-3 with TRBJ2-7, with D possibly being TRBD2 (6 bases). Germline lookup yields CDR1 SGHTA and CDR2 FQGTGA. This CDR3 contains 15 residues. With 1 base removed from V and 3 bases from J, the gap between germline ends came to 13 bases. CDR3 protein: CASSLKGGADYEQYF. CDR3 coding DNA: TGTGCCAGCAGCTTAAAGGGCGGGGCGGACTACGAGCAGTACTTC.

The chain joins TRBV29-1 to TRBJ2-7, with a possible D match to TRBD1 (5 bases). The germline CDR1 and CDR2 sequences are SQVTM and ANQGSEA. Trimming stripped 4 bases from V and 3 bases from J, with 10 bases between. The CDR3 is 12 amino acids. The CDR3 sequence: CSVGAGIYEQYF. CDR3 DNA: TGCAGCGTTGGGGCAGGGATCTACGAGCAGTACTTC.

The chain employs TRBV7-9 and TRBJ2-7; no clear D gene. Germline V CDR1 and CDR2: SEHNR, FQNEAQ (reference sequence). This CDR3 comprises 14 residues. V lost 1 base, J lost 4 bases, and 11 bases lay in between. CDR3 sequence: CASSLELAGYEQYF. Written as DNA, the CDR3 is TGTGCCAGCAGCTTAGAGTTAGCTGGGTACGAGCAGTACTTC.

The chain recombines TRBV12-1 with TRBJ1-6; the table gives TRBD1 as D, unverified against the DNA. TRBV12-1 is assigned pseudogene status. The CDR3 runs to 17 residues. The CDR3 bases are TGTGCCAGCATGATCCGGGACAGGCTATTTTATAATTCACCCCTCCACTTT. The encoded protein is CASMIRDRLFYNSPLHF.

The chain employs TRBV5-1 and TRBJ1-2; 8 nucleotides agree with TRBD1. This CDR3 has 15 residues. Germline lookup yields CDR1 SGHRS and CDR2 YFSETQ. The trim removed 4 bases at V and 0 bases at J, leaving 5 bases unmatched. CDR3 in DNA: TGCGCCAGCAGCATGTTGACAGGGGCTAACTATGGCTACACCTTC. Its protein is CASSMLTGANYGYTF. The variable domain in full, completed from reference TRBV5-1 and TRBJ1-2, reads KAGVTQTPRYLIKTRGQQVTLSCSPISGHRSVSWYQQTPGQGLQFLFEYFSETQRNKGNFPGRFSGRQFSNSRSEMNVSTLELGDSALYLCASSMLTGANYGYTFGSGTRLTVV.

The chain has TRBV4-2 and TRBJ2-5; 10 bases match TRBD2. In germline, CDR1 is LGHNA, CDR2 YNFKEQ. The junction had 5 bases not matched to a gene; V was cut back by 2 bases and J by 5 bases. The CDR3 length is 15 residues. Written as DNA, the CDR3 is TGTGCCAGCAGCCAACCTAGCGGGAGTTTCGAGACCCAGTACTTC. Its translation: CASSQPSGSFETQYF.

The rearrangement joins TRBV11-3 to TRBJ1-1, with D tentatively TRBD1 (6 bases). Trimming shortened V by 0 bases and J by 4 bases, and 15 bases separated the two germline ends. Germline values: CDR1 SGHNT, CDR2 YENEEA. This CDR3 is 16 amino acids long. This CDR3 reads CASSLELGTGSTEAFF. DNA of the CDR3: TGTGCCAGCAGCTTAGAGCTTGGAACAGGGAGCACTGAAGCTTTCTTT.

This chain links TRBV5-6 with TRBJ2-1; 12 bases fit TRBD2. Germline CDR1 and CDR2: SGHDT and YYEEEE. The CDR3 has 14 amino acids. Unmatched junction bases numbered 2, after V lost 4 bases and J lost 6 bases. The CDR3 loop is CASSATSGSNEQFF. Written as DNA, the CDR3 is TGTGCCAGCAGCGCGACTAGCGGGAGCAATGAGCAGTTCTTC.

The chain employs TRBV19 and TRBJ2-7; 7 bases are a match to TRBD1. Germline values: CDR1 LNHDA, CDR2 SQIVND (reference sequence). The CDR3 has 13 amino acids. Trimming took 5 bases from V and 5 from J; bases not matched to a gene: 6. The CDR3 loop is CASSPRQGNEQYF. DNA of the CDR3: TGTGCCAGTAGTCCCCGACAGGGTAACGAGCAGTACTTC. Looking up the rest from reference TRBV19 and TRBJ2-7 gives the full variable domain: DGGITQSPKYLFRKEGQNVTLSCEQNLNHDAMYWYRQDPGQGLRLIYYSQIVNDFQKGDIAEGYSVSREKKESFPLTVTSAQKNPTAFYLCASSPRQGNEQYFGPGTRLTVT.